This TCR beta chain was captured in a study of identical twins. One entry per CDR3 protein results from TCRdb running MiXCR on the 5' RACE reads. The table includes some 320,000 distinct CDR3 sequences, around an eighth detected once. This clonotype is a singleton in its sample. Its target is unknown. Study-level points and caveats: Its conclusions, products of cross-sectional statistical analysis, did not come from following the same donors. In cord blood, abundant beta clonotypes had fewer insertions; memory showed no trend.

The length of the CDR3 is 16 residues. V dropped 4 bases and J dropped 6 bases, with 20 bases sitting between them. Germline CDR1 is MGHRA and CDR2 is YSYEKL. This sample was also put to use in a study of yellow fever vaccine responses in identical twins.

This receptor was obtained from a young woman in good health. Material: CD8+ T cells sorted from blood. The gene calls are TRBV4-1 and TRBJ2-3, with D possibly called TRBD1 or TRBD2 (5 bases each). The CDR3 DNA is TGCGCCAGCAGCCCCCAAGGGGTCCTAGCTGTCGATACGCAGTATTTT. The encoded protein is CASSPQGVLAVDTQYF.